The clone carrying this T cell receptor (beta chain) was counted many times. Via MiXCR, TCRdb re-called the 5' RACE reads, giving one row per CDR3 protein. Of about 38,000 distinct CDR3 sequences listed, 4.8% are singletons. This specimen belongs to a study of neurological immune-mediated disorders. The CDR3 extends over 13 amino acids. Germline loops: CDR1 SGHTS, CDR2 YDEGEE. Libraries from sorted cells each used some 1 million CD4+ or CD8+ T cells. Specimen: CD4+ T cells from blood. The sequence was obtained from a man aged 18 to 35 in good health. V usage is TRBV5-8 and J usage is TRBJ2-1; 8 bases line up with TRBD2. CDR3 in amino acids: CTSSQRGRDEQFF. For the CDR3, the DNA is TGTACCTCCAGCCAGCGGGGGAGGGATGAGCAGTTCTTC.